This T cell receptor (beta chain) originates from a study of CD4 T cells in relation to SARS-CoV-2 and coronaviruses. The overall study: PBMCs were cultured with antigen for roughly nine days before TCR beta sequencing. No peptide or an HIV-1 Nef peptide pool served as negative control. Points from the study as a whole: In about 65% of donors, memory CD4+ clonotypes crossrecognized SARS-CoV-2 and at least one common cold coronavirus spike.

Note on this clone: Antigen specificity is unknown.

CD4+ T cells from unexposed donors were obtained before the COVID-19 pandemic (2011-2018). After about ten days of culture, CD4+ T cells were isolated. Cells permitting, SARS-CoV-2 S/N and four cold-coronavirus spikes were tested on unexposed-donor CD4+ T cells. The germline gives CDR1 SGHVS, CDR2 FQNEAQ. V trimming: 4 bases; J trimming: 0 bases; junction bases outside the gene matches: 4. This CDR3 contains 16 residues. Using immunoSEQ multiplex PCR, the repertoire was profiled, and TCRdb retains in-frame clones only, with some absent. The sample has more than 20,000 clones, 60% to 85% seen once. Specimen: CD4+ T cells from PBMCs, cultured in vitro. The receptor was isolated from a human donor in good health. The genes are TRBV7-8 and TRBJ2-3; 10 positions agree with TRBD2. CDR3 DNA sequence: TGTGCCAGCAGCTCCAGGACTAGCGGAAGCACAGATACGCAGTATTTT. Its translation is CASSSRTSGSTDTQYF.